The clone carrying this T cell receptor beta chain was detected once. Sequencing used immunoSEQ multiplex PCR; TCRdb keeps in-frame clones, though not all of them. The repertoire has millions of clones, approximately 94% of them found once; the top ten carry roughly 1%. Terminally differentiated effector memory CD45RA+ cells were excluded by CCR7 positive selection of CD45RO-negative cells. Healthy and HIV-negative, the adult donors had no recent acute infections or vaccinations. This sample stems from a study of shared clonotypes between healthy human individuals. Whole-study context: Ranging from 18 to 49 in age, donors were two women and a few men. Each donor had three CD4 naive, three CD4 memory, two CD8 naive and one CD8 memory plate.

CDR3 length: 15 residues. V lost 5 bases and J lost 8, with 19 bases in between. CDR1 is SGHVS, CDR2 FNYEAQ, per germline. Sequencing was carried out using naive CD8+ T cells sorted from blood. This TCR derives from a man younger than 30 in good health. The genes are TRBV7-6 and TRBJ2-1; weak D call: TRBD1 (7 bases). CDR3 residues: CASSPKGGGGDEQFF. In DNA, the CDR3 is TGTGCCAGCAGCCCAAAGGGAGGAGGGGGCGATGAGCAGTTCTTC.